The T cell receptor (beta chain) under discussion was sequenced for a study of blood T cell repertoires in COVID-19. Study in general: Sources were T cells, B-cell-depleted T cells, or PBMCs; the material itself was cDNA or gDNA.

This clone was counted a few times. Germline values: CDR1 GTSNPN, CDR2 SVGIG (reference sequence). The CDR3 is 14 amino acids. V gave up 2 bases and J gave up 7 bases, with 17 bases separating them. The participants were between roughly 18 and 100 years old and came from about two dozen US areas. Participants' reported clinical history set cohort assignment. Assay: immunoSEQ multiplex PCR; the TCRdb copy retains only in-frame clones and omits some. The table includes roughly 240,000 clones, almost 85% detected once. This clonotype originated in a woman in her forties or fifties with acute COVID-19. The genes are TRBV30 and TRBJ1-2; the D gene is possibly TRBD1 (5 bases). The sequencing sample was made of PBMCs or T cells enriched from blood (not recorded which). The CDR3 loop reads CAWSTGRTNGGYTF. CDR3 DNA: TGTGCCTGGAGTACGGGACGGACTAACGGTGGCTACACCTTC.